This T cell receptor beta chain was documented in a study of blood T cell repertoires in COVID-19. Study-wide background: Spain, Italy and the United States supplied samples that represented acute and convalescent COVID-19. Nucleic acid was either cDNA or gDNA, and it came from T cells, B-cell-depleted T cells, or PBMCs.

The germline V gene has CDR1 ENHRY and CDR2 SYGVKD. The CDR3 is 15 residues long. The germline V and J ends were trimmed by 5 bases and 0 bases, with 10 bases remaining between them. The table came from immunoSEQ multiplex PCR; TCRdb's copy has only in-frame clones and leaves some out. The table lists 130,000 or so clones, roughly 80% of them singletons. The receptor comes from a man aged 50-60 years with acute or convalescent COVID-19. Sequences were obtained from peripheral blood. This chain joins TRBV10-3 and TRBJ2-2; a possible D gene is TRBD1 (6 bases). The CDR3 bases are TGTGCCATCAGTAGACAGGTCGCGAACACCGGGGAGCTGTTTTTT. It specifies CAISRQVANTGELFF.